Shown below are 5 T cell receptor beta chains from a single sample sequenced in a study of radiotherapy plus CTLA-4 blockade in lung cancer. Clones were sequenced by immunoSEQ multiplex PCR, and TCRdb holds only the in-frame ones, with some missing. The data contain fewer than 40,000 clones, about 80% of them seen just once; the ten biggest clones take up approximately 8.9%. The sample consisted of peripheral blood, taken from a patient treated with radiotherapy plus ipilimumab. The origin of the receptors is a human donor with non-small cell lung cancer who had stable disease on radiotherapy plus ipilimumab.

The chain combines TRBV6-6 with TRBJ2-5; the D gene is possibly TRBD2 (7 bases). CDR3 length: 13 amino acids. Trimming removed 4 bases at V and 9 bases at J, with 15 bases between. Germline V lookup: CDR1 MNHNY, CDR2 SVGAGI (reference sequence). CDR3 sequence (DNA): TGTGCCAGCAGTTCGCGCCTAGGGGGGGCCCAGTACTTC. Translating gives CASSSRLGGAQYF.

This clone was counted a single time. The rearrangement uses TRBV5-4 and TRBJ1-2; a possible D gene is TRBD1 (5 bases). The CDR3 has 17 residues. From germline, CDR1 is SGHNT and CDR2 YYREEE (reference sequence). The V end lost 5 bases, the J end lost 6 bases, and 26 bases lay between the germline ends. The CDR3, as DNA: TGTGCCAGCAGATTTGGGGGGGGTTCGGCCATAGTCGATGGCTACACCTTC. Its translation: CASRFGGGSAIVDGYTF.

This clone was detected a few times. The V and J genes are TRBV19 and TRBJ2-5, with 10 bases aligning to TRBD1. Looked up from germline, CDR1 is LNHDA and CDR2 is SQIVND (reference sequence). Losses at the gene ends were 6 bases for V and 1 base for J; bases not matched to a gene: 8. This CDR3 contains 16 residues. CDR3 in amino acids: CASRDRGSTIQETQYF. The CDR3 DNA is TGTGCCAGTAGGGACAGGGGGTCAACCATCCAAGAGACCCAGTACTTC.

The CDR3 region has the DNA TGCGCCAGCAGCTCGACAGGGACGGCAACTAATGAAAAACTGTTTTTT. Translating it yields CASSSTGTATNEKLFF. This chain connects TRBV5-1 to TRBJ1-4; 7 bases match TRBD1. CDR3 length: 16 residues. CDR1 and CDR2 from the germline V gene are SGHRS and YFSETQ. With 3 bases clipped from V and 0 bases from J, the junction kept 5 bases outside the gene matches. Supplemented by reference TRBV5-1 and TRBJ1-4, the full variable domain reads KAGVTQTPRYLIKTRGQQVTLSCSPISGHRSVSWYQQTPGQGLQFLFEYFSETQRNKGNFPGRFSGRQFSNSRSEMNVSTLELGDSALYLCASSSTGTATNEKLFFGSGTQLSVL.

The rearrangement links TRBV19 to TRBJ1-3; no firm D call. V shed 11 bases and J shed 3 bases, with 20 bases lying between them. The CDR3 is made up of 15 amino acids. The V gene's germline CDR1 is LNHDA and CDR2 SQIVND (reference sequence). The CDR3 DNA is TGTGCCGCCGTCGAGAGGTCGGTTTTTGGAAACACCATATATTTT. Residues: CAAVERSVFGNTIYF.